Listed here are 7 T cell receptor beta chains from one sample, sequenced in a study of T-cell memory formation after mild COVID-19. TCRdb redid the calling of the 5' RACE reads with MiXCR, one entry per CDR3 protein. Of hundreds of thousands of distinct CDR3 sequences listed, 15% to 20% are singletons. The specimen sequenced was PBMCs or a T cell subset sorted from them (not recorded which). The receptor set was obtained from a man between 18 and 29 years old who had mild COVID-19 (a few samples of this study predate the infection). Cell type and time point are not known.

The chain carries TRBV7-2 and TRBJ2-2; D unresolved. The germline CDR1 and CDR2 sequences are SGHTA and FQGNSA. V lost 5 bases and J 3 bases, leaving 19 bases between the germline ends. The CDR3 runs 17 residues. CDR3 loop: CASSRDHAAADTGELFF. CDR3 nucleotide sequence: TGTGCCAGCAGCAGAGACCACGCGGCAGCCGACACCGGGGAGCTGTTTTTT.

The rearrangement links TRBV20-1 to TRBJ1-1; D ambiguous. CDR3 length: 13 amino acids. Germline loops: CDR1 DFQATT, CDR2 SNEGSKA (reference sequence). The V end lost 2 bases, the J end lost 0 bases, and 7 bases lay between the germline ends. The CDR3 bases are TGCAGTGCTAGAAGGCAGTTGAACACTGAAGCTTTCTTT. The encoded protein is CSARRQLNTEAFF.

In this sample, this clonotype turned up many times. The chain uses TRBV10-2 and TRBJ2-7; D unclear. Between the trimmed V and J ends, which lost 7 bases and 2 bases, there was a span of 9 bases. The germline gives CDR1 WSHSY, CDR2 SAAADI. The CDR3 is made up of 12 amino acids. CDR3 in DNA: TGCGCCAGCAACGGGCCAACCTACGAGCAGTACTTC. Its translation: CASNGPTYEQYF.

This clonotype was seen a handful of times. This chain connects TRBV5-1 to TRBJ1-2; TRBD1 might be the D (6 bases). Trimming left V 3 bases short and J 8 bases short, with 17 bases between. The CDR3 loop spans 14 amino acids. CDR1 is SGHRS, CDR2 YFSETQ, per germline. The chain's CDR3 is CASSSTLRGSGYTF. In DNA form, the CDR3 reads TGCGCCAGCAGCTCGACCCTCAGGGGCTCGGGCTACACCTTC.

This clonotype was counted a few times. The chain's CDR3 is CASSLSKDTDTQYF. The CDR3 nucleotides read TGCGCCAGCAGCTTGTCTAAGGACACAGATACGCAGTATTTT. The chain couples TRBV5-1 to TRBJ2-3; D is unclear. Germline V gene lookup returns CDR1 SGHRS and CDR2 YFSETQ. CDR3 length: 14 residues. The V gene lost 1 base and the J gene lost 2 bases, with 8 bases spanning the gap.

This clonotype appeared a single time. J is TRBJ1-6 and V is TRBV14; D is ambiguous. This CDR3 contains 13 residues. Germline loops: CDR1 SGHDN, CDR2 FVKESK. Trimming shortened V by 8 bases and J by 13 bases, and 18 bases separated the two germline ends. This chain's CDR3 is CASSSALGGPLHF. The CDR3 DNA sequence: TGTGCCAGCTCTTCCGCCCTAGGTGGGCCCCTCCACTTT.

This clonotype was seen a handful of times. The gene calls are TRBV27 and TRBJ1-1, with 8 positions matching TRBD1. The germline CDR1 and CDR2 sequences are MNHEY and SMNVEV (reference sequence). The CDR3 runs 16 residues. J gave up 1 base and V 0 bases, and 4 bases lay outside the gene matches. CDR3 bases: TGTGCCAGCAGTTTATCTCGTGGGACAGGGAACACTGAAGCTTTCTTT. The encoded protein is CASSLSRGTGNTEAFF.